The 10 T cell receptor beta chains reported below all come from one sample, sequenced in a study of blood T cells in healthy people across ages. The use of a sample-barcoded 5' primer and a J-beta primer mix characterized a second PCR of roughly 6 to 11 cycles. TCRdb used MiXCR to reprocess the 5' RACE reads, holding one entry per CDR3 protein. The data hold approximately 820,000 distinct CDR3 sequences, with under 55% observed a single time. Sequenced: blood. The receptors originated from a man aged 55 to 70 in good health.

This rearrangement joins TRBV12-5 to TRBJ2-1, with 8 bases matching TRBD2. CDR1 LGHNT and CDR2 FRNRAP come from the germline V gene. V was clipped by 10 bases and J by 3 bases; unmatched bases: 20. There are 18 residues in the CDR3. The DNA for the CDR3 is TGTGCTAAACCCATAGCGGGGATATGCTACTACTACTACAATGAGCAGTTCTTC. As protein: CAKPIAGICYYYYNEQFF.

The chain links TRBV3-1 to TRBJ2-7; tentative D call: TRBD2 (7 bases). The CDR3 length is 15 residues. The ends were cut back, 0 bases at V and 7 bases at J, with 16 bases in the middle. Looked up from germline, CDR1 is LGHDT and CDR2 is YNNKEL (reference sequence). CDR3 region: CASSQDERGGGEQYF. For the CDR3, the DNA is TGTGCCAGCAGCCAAGATGAGAGGGGAGGGGGTGAGCAGTACTTC.

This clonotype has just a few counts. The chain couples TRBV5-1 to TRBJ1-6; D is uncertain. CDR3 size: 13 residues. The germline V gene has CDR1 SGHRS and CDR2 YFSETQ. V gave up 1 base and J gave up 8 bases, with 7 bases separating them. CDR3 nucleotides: TGCGCCAGCAGCTTGAACGGGGATTCACCCCTCCACTTT. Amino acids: CASSLNGDSPLHF.

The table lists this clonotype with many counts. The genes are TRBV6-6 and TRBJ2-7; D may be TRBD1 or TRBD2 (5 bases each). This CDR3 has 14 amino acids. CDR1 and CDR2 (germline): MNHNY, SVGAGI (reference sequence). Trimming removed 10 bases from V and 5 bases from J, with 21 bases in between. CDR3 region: CAIRDGGRSDEQYF. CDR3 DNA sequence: TGTGCCATACGAGATGGGGGTCGCAGCGACGAGCAGTACTTC.

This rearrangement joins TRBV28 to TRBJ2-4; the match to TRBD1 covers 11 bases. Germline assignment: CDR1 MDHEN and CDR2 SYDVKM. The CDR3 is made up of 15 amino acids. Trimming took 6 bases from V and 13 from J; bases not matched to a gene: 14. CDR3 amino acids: CASSQGQGATYGQYF. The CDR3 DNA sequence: TGTGCCAGCAGCCAAGGACAGGGGGCCACCTACGGGCAGTACTTC.

The CDR3 DNA reads TGCGCCAGCAGCCAAGCGGGGGCAGGGGGTGAGCTCACAGATACGCAGTATTTT. Its translation is CASSQAGAGGELTDTQYF. The chain links TRBV4-3 to TRBJ2-3, with D perhaps matching TRBD1 (7 bases). V lost 1 base and J lost 2, with 19 bases in between. The CDR3 extends over 18 amino acids. Germline V gene lookup returns CDR1 LGHNA and CDR2 YSLEER.

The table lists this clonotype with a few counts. In nucleotides, the CDR3 is TGTGCCACCAGCAGAAAAGGAGGATCCGAGCAGTTCTTC. Translating gives CATSRKGGSEQFF. V gene TRBV15 combines with J gene TRBJ2-1; tentative D call: TRBD2 (5 bases). V lost 2 bases and J lost 10, with 12 bases in between. This CDR3 spans 13 amino acids. Per the germline V gene, CDR1 is LNHNV and CDR2 is YYDKDF (reference sequence).

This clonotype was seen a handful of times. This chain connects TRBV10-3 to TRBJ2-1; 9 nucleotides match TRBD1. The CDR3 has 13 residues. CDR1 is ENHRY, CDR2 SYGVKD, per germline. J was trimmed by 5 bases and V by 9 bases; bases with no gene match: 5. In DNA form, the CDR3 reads TGTGCCATGGGACAGGGTCATCACAATGAGCAGTTCTTC. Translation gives CAMGQGHHNEQFF.

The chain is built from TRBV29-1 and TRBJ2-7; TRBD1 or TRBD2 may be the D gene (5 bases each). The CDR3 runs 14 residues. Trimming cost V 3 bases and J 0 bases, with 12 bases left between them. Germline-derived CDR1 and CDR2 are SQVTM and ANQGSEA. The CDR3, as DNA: TGCAGCGTTGAGCCAGGGAGCGGCTCCTACGAGCAGTACTTC. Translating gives CSVEPGSGSYEQYF.

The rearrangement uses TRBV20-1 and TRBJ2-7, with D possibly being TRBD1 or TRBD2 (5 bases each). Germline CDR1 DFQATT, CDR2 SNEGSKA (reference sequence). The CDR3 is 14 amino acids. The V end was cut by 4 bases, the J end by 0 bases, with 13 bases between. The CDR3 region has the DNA TGCAGTGCTAAAAGGGGACGGAGCTCCTACGAGCAGTACTTC. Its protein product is CSAKRGRSSYEQYF.